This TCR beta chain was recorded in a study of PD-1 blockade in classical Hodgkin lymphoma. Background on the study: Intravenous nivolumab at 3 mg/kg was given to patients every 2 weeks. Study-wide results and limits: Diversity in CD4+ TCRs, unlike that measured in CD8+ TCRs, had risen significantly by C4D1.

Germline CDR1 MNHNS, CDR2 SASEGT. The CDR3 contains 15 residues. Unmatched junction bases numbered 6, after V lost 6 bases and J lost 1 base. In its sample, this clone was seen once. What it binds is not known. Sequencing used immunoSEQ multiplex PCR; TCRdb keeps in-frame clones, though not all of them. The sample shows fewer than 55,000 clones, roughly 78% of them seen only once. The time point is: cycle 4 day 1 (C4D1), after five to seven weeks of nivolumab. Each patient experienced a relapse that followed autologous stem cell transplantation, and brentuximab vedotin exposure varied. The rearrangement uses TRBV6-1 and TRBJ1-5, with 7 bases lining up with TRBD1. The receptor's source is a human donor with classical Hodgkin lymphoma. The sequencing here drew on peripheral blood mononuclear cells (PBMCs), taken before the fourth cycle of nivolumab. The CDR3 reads CASSWPGQSNQPQHF. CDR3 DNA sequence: TGTGCCAGCAGCTGGCCGGGACAGAGCAATCAGCCCCAGCATTTT.